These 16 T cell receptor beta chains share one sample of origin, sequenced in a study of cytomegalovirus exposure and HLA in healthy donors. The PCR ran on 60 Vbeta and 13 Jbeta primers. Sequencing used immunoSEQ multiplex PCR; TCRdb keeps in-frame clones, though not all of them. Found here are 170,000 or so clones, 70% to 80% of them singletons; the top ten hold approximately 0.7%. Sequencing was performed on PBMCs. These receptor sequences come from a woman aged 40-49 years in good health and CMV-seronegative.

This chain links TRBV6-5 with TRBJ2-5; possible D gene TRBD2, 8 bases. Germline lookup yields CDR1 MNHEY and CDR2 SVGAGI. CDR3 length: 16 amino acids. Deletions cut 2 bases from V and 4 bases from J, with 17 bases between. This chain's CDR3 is CASSYGGAGDRETQYF. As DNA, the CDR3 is TGTGCCAGCAGTTACGGGGGAGCGGGGGACAGAGAGACCCAGTACTTC.

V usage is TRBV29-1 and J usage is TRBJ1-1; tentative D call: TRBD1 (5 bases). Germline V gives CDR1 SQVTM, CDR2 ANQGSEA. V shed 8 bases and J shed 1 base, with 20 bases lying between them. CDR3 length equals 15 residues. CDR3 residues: CSSRPRQTSNTEAFF. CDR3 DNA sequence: TGCAGCTCGAGACCCCGACAGACCTCGAACACTGAAGCTTTCTTT.

The DNA of the CDR3 is TGTGCCAGCAGTTTATTGGGGCGCGGCTATGGCTACACCTTC. Encoded protein: CASSLLGRGYGYTF. This chain joins TRBV28 and TRBJ1-2; D possibly corresponds to TRBD1 (5 bases). V lost 1 base and J lost 4, with 10 bases in between. Germline-derived CDR1 and CDR2 are MDHEN and SYDVKM. The CDR3 has 14 amino acids.

CDR3 protein: CASSPAGAGVGELFF. The DNA for the CDR3 is TGTGCCAGCAGCCCCGCGGGGGCGGGGGTCGGGGAGCTGTTTTTT. The rearrangement uses TRBV4-2 and TRBJ2-2; D might be TRBD2 (7 bases). The V end was cut by 4 bases, the J end by 7 bases, with 16 bases between. Germline-derived CDR1 and CDR2 are LGHNA and YNFKEQ. CDR3 size: 15 residues.

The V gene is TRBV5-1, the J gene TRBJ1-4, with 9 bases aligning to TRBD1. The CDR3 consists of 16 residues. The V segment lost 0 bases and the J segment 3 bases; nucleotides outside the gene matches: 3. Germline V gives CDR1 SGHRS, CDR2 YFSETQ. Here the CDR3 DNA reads TGCGCCAGCAGCTTGGGGGACAGGGCTGCTAATGAAAAACTGTTTTTT. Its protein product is CASSLGDRAANEKLFF.

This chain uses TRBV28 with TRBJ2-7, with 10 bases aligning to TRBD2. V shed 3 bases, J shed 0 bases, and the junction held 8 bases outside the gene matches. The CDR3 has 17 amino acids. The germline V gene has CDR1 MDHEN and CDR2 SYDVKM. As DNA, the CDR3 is TGTGCCAGCAGTTTTTCGGGACTAGCGTCAAGCTCCTACGAGCAGTACTTC. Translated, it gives CASSFSGLASSSYEQYF.

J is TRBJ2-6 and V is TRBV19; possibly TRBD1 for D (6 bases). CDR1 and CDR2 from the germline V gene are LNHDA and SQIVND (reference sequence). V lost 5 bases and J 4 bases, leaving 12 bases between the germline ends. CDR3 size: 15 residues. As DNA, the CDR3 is TGTGCCAGTAGTGAGCAGGGGCGAGGGGCCAACGTCCTGACTTTC. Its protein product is CASSEQGRGANVLTF.

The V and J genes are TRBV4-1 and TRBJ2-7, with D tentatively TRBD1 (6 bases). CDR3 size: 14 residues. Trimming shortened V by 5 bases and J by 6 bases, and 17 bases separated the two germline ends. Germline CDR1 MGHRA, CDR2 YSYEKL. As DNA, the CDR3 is TGCGCCAGCAGCATCACACAGGGAAGTGGCGAGCAGTACTTC. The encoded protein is CASSITQGSGEQYF.

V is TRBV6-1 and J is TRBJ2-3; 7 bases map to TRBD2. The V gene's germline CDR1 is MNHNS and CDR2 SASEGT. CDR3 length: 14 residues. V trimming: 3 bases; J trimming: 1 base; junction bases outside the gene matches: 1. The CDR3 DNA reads TGTGCCAGCAGTGACGCGGGAGGCACAGATACGCAGTATTTT. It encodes CASSDAGGTDTQYF.

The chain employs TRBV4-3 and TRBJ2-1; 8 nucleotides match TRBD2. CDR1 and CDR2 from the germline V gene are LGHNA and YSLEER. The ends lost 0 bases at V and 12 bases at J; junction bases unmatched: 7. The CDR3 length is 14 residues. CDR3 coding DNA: TGCGCCAGCAGCCAAGATCGGGGACTAGGTGGGCAGTTCTTC. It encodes CASSQDRGLGGQFF.

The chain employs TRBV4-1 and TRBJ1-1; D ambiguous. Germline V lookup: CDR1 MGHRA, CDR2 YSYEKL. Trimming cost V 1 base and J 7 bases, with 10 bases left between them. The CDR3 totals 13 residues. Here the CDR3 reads CASSQGGAREAFF. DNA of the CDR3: TGCGCCAGCAGCCAAGGAGGAGCGCGTGAAGCTTTCTTT.

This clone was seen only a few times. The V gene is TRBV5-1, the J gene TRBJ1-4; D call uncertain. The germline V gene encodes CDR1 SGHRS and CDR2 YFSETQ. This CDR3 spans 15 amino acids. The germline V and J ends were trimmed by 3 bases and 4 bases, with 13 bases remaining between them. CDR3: CASSSLGSSNEKLFF. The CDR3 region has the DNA TGCGCCAGCAGCTCTTTAGGGAGTAGTAATGAAAAACTGTTTTTT.

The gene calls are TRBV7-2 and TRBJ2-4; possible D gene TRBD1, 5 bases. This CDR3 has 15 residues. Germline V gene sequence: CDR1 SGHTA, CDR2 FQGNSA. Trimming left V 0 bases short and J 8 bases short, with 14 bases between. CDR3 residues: CASSLAGRVQDIQYF. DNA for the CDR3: TGTGCCAGCAGCTTAGCGGGCAGGGTTCAGGACATTCAGTACTTC.

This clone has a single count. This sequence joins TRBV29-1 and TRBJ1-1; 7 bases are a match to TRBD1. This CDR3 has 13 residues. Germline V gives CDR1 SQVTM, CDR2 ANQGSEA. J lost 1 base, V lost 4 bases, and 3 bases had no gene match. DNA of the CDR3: TGCAGCGTTGGACAGGGAAAGAACACTGAAGCTTTCTTT. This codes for CSVGQGKNTEAFF.

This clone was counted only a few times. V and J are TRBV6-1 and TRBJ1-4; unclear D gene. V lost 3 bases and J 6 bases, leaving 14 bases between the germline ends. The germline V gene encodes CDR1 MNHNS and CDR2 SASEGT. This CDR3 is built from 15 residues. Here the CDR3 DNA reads TGTGCCAGCAGTGAGTCGGAGGCGGGTTATGAAAAACTGTTTTTT. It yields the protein CASSESEAGYEKLFF.

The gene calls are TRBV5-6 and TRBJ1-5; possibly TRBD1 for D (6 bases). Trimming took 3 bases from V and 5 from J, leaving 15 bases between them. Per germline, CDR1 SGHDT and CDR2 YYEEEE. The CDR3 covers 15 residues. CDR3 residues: CASSSGGYRDQPQHF. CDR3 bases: TGTGCCAGCAGCTCGGGGGGGTACAGGGATCAGCCCCAGCATTTT. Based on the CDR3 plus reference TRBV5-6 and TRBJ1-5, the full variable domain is DAGVTQSPTHLIKTRGQQVTLRCSPKSGHDTVSWYQQALGQGPQFIFQYYEEEERQRGNFPDRFSGHQFPNYSSELNVNALLLGDSALYLCASSSGGYRDQPQHFGDGTRLSIL.